This T cell receptor (beta chain) was identified during a study of T cell changes during pregnancy in multiple sclerosis. Profiled with immunoSEQ multiplex PCR; TCRdb holds only in-frame clones, not every one. The sample lists about 55,000 clones, roughly 94% seen once, with about 3.5% in the top ten. A single count supports this clone. From germline, CDR1 is SGDLS and CDR2 YYNGEE. The CDR3 consists of 17 residues. Germline trimming cut 7 bases from V and 5 bases from J; bases unmatched to any gene: 14. The genes are TRBV9 and TRBJ2-1; TRBD2 aligns across 11 bases. This receptor was taken from a female donor with multiple sclerosis, enrolled in a pregnancy study. The material sequenced was CD8+ T cells from peripheral blood mononuclear cells, taken in the third trimester of pregnancy. CDR3 residues: CASGGPVAGGLNNEQFF. The CDR3 bases are TGTGCCAGCGGGGGGCCGGTAGCGGGAGGGCTTAACAATGAGCAGTTCTTC.